The next 3 T cell receptor beta chains were all read from a single sample in a study of control samples from healthy donors and cancer patients. TCRdb's table, derived via immunoSEQ multiplex PCR, lists solely in-frame clones and lacks some. Of approximately 130,000 clones listed, over 75% were seen once; the top ten hold around 9%. Input material: blood. The source is a man aged 35 to 55 in good health.

The CDR3 DNA is TGTGCCAGCAGCTCCGTCCGAGGGGACAGGGGGCGCACAGATACGCAGTATTTT. Amino acids: CASSSVRGDRGRTDTQYF. This chain uses TRBV7-6 with TRBJ2-3; TRBD1 agrees at 12 bases. From germline, CDR1 is SGHVS and CDR2 FNYEAQ. This CDR3 region has 18 residues. V was clipped by 4 bases and J by 1 base; unmatched bases: 9.

The chain carries TRBV24-1 and TRBJ1-1, with no clear D. The germline V gene encodes CDR1 KGHDR and CDR2 SFDVKD. With 9 bases removed from V and 1 base from J, the gap between germline ends came to 5 bases. CDR3 size: 11 residues. CDR3 loop: CATSSNTEAFF. The CDR3 coding sequence is TGTGCCACCTCCTCGAACACTGAAGCTTTCTTT.

The V call is TRBV27, the J call TRBJ2-3; 7 bases line up with TRBD2. CDR3 length equals 14 residues. Germline assignment: CDR1 MNHEY and CDR2 SMNVEV (reference sequence). With 3 bases clipped from V and 0 bases from J, the junction kept 0 bases outside the gene matches. CDR3 amino acids: CASSLGGSTDTQYF. DNA for the CDR3: TGTGCCAGCAGTTTGGGGGGGAGCACAGATACGCAGTATTTT.